This T cell receptor (beta chain) was recorded in a study of human T cells and chemical hapten exposure. Original data processing: The median was about 96,000 TCRs per sample, ranging roughly 23,224 to 750,000. TCRdb re-derived calls from the RACE reads in MiXCR, one entry per CDR3 protein. TCRdb, not the original authors, processed these V and J calls. Of 350,000 to 450,000 distinct CDR3 sequences in the sample, about 5.1% were seen once. Time point of the sample: pre-sensitization, week 0. The treatment: therapeutic diphenylcyclopropenone sensitization with weekly scalp DPC. Blood draws came before every patch-test application. This clonotype occurred a few times. This TCR was sampled from a woman in her 50s with alopecia areata. Some clones in this sample may be carry-over from other donors' samples. The sample here was whole blood, taken in connection with sensitization to the hapten diphenylcyclopropenone (DPC).

The CDR3 nucleotides read TGTGCCAGCAGTCAAAGGCAGGTGGATGAAAAACTGTTTTTT. This translates into CASSQRQVDEKLFF. This rearrangement joins TRBV6-6 to TRBJ1-4; no clear D. From germline, CDR1 is MNHNY and CDR2 SVGAGI (reference sequence). This CDR3 has 14 residues. With 5 bases removed from V and 6 bases from J, the gap between germline ends came to 13 bases.